Included here is one TCR beta chain sequence, with context. Germline CDR1 SGHNT, CDR2 YYREEE (reference sequence). V lost 5 bases to trimming and J lost 4 bases; unmatched junction nucleotides: 5. The CDR3 spans 13 residues. The data stem from a study of blood T cell repertoires in COVID-19. Looking at the study overall: COVID-19 samples from acute and convalescent phases originated in the United States, Italy and Spain. Sample material is recorded as cDNA or gDNA derived from T cells, B-cell-depleted T cells, or PBMCs.

As processed by the authors: Nucleated cell number was recorded as an estimate derived from reference gene primer amplification. Data came from immunoSEQ multiplex PCR; TCRdb stores just in-frame clones and leaves some out. For V, J and clone size, that table is used; D and trimming come from the DNA. This table holds about 260,000 clones, roughly 86% found once. V and J are TRBV5-4 and TRBJ1-2; 7 bases line up with TRBD1. Sample: peripheral blood. The TCR comes from a human donor in a cohort sampled during active COVID-19. The CDR3 is CASRSGTVYGYTF. The CDR3 nucleotides read TGTGCCAGCAGATCCGGGACAGTCTATGGCTACACCTTC.